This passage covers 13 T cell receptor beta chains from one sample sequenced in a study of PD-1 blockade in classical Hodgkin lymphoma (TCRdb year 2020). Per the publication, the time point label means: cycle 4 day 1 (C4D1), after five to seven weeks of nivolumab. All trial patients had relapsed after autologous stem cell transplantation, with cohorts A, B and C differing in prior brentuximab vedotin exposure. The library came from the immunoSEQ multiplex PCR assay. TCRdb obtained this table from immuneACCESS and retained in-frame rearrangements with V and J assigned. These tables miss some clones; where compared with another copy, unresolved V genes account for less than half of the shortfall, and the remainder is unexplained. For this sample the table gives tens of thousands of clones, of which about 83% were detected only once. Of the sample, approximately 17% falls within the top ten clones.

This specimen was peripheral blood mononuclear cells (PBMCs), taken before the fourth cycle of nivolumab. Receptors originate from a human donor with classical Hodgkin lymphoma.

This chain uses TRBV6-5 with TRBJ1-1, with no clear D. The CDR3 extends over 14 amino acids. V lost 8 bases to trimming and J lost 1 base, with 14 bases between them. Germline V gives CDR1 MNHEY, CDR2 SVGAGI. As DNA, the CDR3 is TGTGCCAGCCAACCCCCGGGTGGGAACACTGAAGCTTTCTTT. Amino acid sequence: CASQPPGGNTEAFF.

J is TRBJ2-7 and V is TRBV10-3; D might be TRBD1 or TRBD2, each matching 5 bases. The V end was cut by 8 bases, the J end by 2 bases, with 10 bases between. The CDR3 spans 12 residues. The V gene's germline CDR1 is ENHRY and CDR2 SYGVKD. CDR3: CAIGQGPYEQYF. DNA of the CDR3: TGTGCCATCGGGCAGGGACCCTACGAGCAGTACTTC.

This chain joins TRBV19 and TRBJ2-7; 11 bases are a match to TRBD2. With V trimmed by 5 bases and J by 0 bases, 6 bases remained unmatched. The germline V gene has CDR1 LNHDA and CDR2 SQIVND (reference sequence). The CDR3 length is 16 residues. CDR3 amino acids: CASSPYSGGASYEQYF. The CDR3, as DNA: TGTGCCAGTAGTCCCTATAGCGGGGGGGCCTCCTACGAGCAGTACTTC.

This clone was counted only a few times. The CDR3 protein is CSVLTGRSYEQYF. CDR3 sequence (DNA): TGCAGCGTGCTAACAGGGCGCTCCTACGAGCAGTACTTC. This chain uses TRBV29-1 with TRBJ2-7, with TRBD1 as a possible D gene (6 bases). CDR1 and CDR2 from the germline V gene are SQVTM and ANQGSEA. Deletions cut 6 bases from V and 0 bases from J, with 12 bases between. The CDR3 extends over 13 amino acids.

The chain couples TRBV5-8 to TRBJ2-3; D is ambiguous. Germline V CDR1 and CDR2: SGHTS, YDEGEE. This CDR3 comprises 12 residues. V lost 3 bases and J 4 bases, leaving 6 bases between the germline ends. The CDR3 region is CASSSWADTQYF. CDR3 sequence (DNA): TGTGCCAGCAGCTCTTGGGCAGATACGCAGTATTTT.

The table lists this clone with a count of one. CDR3 sequence reads: CASSGSVVNEQFF. CDR3 DNA: TGTGCCAGCAGTGGTAGCGTCGTCAATGAGCAGTTCTTC. This chain links TRBV25-1 with TRBJ2-1; perhaps TRBD2 as D (5 bases). Trimming removed 4 bases at V and 6 bases at J, with 10 bases between. There are 13 residues in the CDR3. Germline lookup yields CDR1 MGHDK and CDR2 SYGVNS.

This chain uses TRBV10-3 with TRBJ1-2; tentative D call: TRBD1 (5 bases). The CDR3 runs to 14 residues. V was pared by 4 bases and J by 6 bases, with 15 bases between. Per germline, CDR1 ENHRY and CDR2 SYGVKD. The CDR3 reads CAISGGMGDHGYTF. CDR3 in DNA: TGTGCCATCAGTGGGGGAATGGGGGATCATGGCTACACCTTC.

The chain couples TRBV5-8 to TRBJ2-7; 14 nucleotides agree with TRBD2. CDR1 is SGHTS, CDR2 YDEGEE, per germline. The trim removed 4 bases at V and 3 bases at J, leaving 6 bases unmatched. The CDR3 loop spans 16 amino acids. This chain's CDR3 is CASSLGTSGRGYEQYF. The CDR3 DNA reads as TGTGCCAGCAGCCTCGGGACTAGCGGGAGAGGCTACGAGCAGTACTTC.

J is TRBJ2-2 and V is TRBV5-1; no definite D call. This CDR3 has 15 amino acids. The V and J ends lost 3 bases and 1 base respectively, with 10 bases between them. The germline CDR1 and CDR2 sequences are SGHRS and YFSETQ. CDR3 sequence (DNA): TGCGCCAGCAGCTCCCGGACGGGGAACACCGGGGAGCTGTTTTTT. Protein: CASSSRTGNTGELFF.

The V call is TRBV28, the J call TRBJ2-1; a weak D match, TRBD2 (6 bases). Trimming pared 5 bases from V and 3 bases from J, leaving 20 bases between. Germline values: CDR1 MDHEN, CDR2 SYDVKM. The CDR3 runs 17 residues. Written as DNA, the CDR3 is TGTGCCAGCAGTATCGGACCCCGGGGACTCGACTACAATGAGCAGTTCTTC. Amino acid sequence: CASSIGPRGLDYNEQFF. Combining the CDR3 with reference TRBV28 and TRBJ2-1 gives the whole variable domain DVKVTQSSRYLVKRTGEKVFLECVQDMDHENMFWYRQDPGLGLRLIYFSYDVKMKEKGDIPEGYSVSREKKERFSLILESASTNQTSMYLCASSIGPRGLDYNEQFFGPGTRLTVL.

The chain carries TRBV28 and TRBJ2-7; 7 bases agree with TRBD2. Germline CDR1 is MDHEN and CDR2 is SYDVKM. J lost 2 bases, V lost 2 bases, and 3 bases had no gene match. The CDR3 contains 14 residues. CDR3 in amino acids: CASSLSGATYEQYF. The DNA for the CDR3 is TGTGCCAGCAGTTTAAGCGGGGCTACCTACGAGCAGTACTTC.

Written as DNA, the CDR3 is TGTGCCAGTAGTATAGCGGTCACCGGTGGAAACACCATATATTTT. Translated, it gives CASSIAVTGGNTIYF. This rearrangement joins TRBV19 to TRBJ1-3; the D is unclear. Germline V lookup: CDR1 LNHDA, CDR2 SQIVND (reference sequence). The CDR3 spans 15 residues. The V and J ends lost 1 base and 3 bases respectively, with 10 bases between them.

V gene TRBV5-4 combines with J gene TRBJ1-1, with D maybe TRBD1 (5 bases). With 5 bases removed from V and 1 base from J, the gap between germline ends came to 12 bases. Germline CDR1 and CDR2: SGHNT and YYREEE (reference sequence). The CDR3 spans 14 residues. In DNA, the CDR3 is TGTGCCAGCAGGCCCACTGGGGCGAACACTGAAGCTTTCTTT. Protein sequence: CASRPTGANTEAFF. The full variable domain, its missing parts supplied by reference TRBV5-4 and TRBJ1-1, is ETGVTQSPTHLIKTRGQQVTLRCSSQSGHNTVSWYQQALGQGPQFIFQYYREEENGRGNFPPRFSGLQFPNYSSELNVNALELDDSALYLCASRPTGANTEAFFGQGTRLTVV.